What follows describes a single TCR beta chain. Its antigen remains unknown. Germline V gene data show CDR1 as WSHSY and CDR2 as SAAADI. V lost 3 bases and J 13 bases, leaving 10 bases between the germline ends. The CDR3 totals 12 residues. Using immunoSEQ multiplex PCR, the repertoire was profiled, and TCRdb retains in-frame clones only, with some absent. The table shows around 97,000 clones, with roughly nine tenths occurring only once. The data are from a study of T cell responses to AZD1222 COVID-19 vaccine. Study-wide findings and caveats: Regions 160-218 and 743-854 held dominance among vaccine-associated CD4 TCRs, which spanned spike. Samples come after the peak T cell response, not at day 14. Clonal diversity was possibly underestimated, and the donors were mostly white British, with more females.

V usage is TRBV10-2 and J usage is TRBJ1-6, with D hard to call. The receptor's source is an adult in good health. The sequencing here drew on peripheral blood, taken on day 0 of AZD1222 vaccination. The CDR3 is CASSDHRSPLHF. The CDR3 DNA sequence: TGCGCCAGCAGTGACCACCGAAGCCCCCTCCACTTT.